One and the same sample provided the 19 T cell receptor beta chains below, sequenced in a study of T cell responses to AZD1222 COVID-19 vaccine. Libraries were prepared by immunoSEQ multiplex PCR; TCRdb keeps only in-frame clonotypes and omits some of them. The sample carries approximately 150,000 clones, over 80% recorded once. The input for sequencing was peripheral blood, taken on day 0 of AZD1222 vaccination. The receptors originated from an adult in good health.

V gene TRBV29-1 combines with J gene TRBJ2-7; TRBD1 matches 10 bases. The CDR3 has 12 residues. Germline values: CDR1 SQVTM, CDR2 ANQGSEA. J lost 5 bases, V lost 8 bases, and 6 bases had no gene match. The CDR3 loop is CSIGTGEHEQYF. The CDR3 DNA follows: TGCAGCATCGGGACAGGGGAGCACGAGCAGTACTTC.

V usage is TRBV5-4 and J usage is TRBJ2-2; D is possibly TRBD1 (5 bases). The CDR3 runs 15 residues. Trimming removed 2 bases at V and 4 bases at J, with 12 bases between. Per the germline V gene, CDR1 is SGHNT and CDR2 is YYREEE (reference sequence). CDR3 bases: TGTGCCAGCAGCTTACAGGTTACAGGCACCGGGGAGCTGTTTTTT. Its protein is CASSLQVTGTGELFF.

The chain employs TRBV2 and TRBJ2-7; 14 bases line up with TRBD2. The CDR3 totals 17 residues. Germline CDR1 SNHLY, CDR2 FYNNEI. Trimming removed 8 bases from V and 0 bases from J; junction bases left unmatched: 9. The CDR3 DNA reads as TGTGCCAGCCGTCGGACTAGCGGGGGGTCCAGCTCCTACGAGCAGTACTTC. Its protein product is CASRRTSGGSSSYEQYF.

The V call is TRBV5-1, the J call TRBJ1-1; possibly TRBD1 for D (6 bases). The length of the CDR3 is 17 residues. V lost 3 bases, J lost 11 bases, and 29 bases lay in between. Germline values: CDR1 SGHRS, CDR2 YFSETQ. CDR3 coding DNA: TGCGCCAGCAGCTCGGACCCCGGGGGGCGCTTACCCCTTGGGGCTTTCTTT. Protein sequence: CASSSDPGGRLPLGAFF.

This chain joins TRBV25-1 and TRBJ1-3, with a possible D match to TRBD1 (5 bases). The germline CDR1 and CDR2 sequences are MGHDK and SYGVNS. CDR3 length: 14 amino acids. Trimming cost V 4 bases and J 2 bases, with 9 bases left between them. The CDR3 here is CASSGIGAGNTIYF. The CDR3 DNA reads as TGTGCCAGCAGTGGAATAGGGGCTGGAAACACCATATATTTT. Looking up the rest from reference TRBV25-1 and TRBJ1-3 gives the full variable domain: EADIYQTPRYLVIGTGKKITLECSQTMGHDKMYWYQQDPGMELHLIHYSYGVNSTEKGDLSSESTVSRIRTEHFPLTLESARPSHTSQYLCASSGIGAGNTIYFGEGSWLTVV.

The gene calls are TRBV27 and TRBJ2-6, with a tentative D call TRBD1 (5 bases). Trimming pared 5 bases from V and 0 bases from J, leaving 17 bases between. Germline assignment: CDR1 MNHEY and CDR2 SMNVEV (reference sequence). CDR3 length equals 18 residues. The CDR3: CASSLRTLTHSGANVLTF. The CDR3 DNA reads as TGTGCCAGCAGTCTCCGGACACTCACCCACTCTGGGGCCAACGTCCTGACTTTC.

The chain carries TRBV7-9 and TRBJ2-3; D call uncertain. The CDR3 consists of 14 residues. Germline-derived CDR1 and CDR2 are SEHNR and FQNEAQ (reference sequence). The germline V and J ends were trimmed by 5 bases and 0 bases, with 9 bases remaining between them. CDR3 loop: CASSTQESTDTQYF. CDR3 bases: TGTGCCAGCAGCACTCAGGAAAGCACAGATACGCAGTATTTT.

V usage is TRBV30 and J usage is TRBJ1-2, with TRBD1 as a possible D gene (6 bases). The V end was cut by 8 bases, the J end by 8 bases, with 18 bases between. This CDR3 spans 12 amino acids. Germline CDR1 and CDR2: GTSNPN and SVGIG (reference sequence). The CDR3 spells CAGDIRRGGYTF. As DNA, the CDR3 is TGTGCCGGGGACATCCGAAGGGGGGGCTACACCTTC. The entire variable domain, with the rest obtained from reference TRBV30 and TRBJ1-2, is as follows: SQTIHQWPATLVQPVGSPLSLECTVEGTSNPNLYWYRQAAGRGLQLLFYSVGIGQISSEVPQNLSASRPQDRQFILSSKKLLLSDSGFYLCAGDIRRGGYTFGSGTRLTVV.

This clone was picked up one time. This chain connects TRBV29-1 to TRBJ1-1; TRBD1 might be the D (5 bases). V was pared by 8 bases and J by 3 bases, with 16 bases between. Germline loops: CDR1 SQVTM, CDR2 ANQGSEA. The CDR3 runs 13 residues. The CDR3 DNA sequence: TGCAGCACTCGTCAGGGTCGGGACACTGAAGCTTTCTTT. The encoded protein is CSTRQGRDTEAFF. The entire variable domain, with the rest obtained from reference TRBV29-1 and TRBJ1-1, is as follows: SAVISQKPSRDICQRGTSLTIQCQVDSQVTMMFWYRQQPGQSLTLIATANQGSEATYESGFVIDKFPISRPNLTFSTLTVSNMSPEDSSIYLCSTRQGRDTEAFFGQGTRLTVV.

This chain uses TRBV5-4 with TRBJ2-7; weak D call: TRBD1 (5 bases). Germline CDR1 and CDR2: SGHNT and YYREEE (reference sequence). Trimming took off 0 bases at V and 4 bases at J, with 14 bases between the two ends. The CDR3 has 15 amino acids. CDR3 DNA: TGTGCCAGCAGCTTGGAGTCAGGGAAAGGATACGAGCAGTACTTC. This gives the protein CASSLESGKGYEQYF.

The CDR3 nucleotides read TGTGCCAGCAGCCCGAGCACAGATACGCAGTATTTT. Protein sequence: CASSPSTDTQYF. The rearrangement uses TRBV9 and TRBJ2-3; D remains unclear. V was pared by 4 bases and J by 0 bases, with 3 bases between. The CDR3 has 12 amino acids. In germline, CDR1 is SGDLS, CDR2 YYNGEE.

This chain links TRBV19 with TRBJ2-1; D assignment may be TRBD1 or TRBD2 (6 bases each). The CDR3 spans 13 residues. Germline V lookup: CDR1 LNHDA, CDR2 SQIVND (reference sequence). Trimming removed 5 bases at V and 7 bases at J, with 12 bases between. The DNA for the CDR3 is TGTGCCAGTAGTTTCGGGGGCGGAAATGAGCAGTTCTTC. The encoded protein is CASSFGGGNEQFF.

The chain combines TRBV5-1 with TRBJ2-3, with TRBD1 as a possible D gene (5 bases). The CDR3 loop spans 15 amino acids. The V end lost 3 bases, the J end lost 5 bases, and 16 bases lay between the germline ends. Germline values: CDR1 SGHRS, CDR2 YFSETQ. This CDR3 is CASSSTWGAEDTQYF. The CDR3 DNA is TGCGCCAGCAGCTCCACCTGGGGCGCGGAAGATACGCAGTATTTT. Full variable domain (outside the CDR3, taken from reference TRBV5-1 and TRBJ2-3): KAGVTQTPRYLIKTRGQQVTLSCSPISGHRSVSWYQQTPGQGLQFLFEYFSETQRNKGNFPGRFSGRQFSNSRSEMNVSTLELGDSALYLCASSSTWGAEDTQYFGPGTRLTVL.

The gene calls are TRBV6-4 and TRBJ1-1; D unclear. Germline V gene lookup returns CDR1 MRHNA and CDR2 SNTAGT. The CDR3 runs to 13 residues. The V and J ends lost 6 bases and 0 bases respectively, with 8 bases between them. CDR3 sequence (DNA): TGTGCCAGCAGGGGAGCGGTGAACACTGAAGCTTTCTTT. Translation gives CASRGAVNTEAFF.

This clone was found once. This chain links TRBV4-1 with TRBJ1-2; tentatively, D is TRBD1 (6 bases). The CDR3 is made up of 12 amino acids. Between the trimmed V and J ends, which lost 5 bases and 11 bases, there was a span of 15 bases. Germline-derived CDR1 and CDR2 are MGHRA and YSYEKL. In DNA, the CDR3 is TGCGCCAGCAGCAACAGGGCCAACGGGTACACCTTC. It encodes CASSNRANGYTF.

This chain links TRBV7-2 with TRBJ1-2; unclear D gene. V dropped 2 bases and J dropped 0 bases, with 10 bases sitting between them. In germline, CDR1 is SGHTA, CDR2 FQGNSA. The CDR3 contains 15 residues. CDR3 bases: TGTGCCAGCAGCTTACAACACAGTTCTAACTATGGCTACACCTTC. As protein: CASSLQHSSNYGYTF.

This chain joins TRBV27 and TRBJ2-2, with D perhaps assigned TRBD1 or TRBD2 (5 bases each). CDR3 length equals 15 residues. Germline V gene lookup returns CDR1 MNHEY and CDR2 SMNVEV (reference sequence). Trimming removed 6 bases at V and 6 bases at J, with 17 bases between. Here the CDR3 DNA reads TGTGCCAGCAGCAAGGGACCGTTCGTCGCCGGGGAGCTGTTTTTT. Amino acid sequence: CASSKGPFVAGELFF.

This chain joins TRBV19 and TRBJ2-1; 9 bases are shared with TRBD2. There are 17 residues in the CDR3. V shed 5 bases and J 2 bases; nucleotides not matched to a gene: 10. Germline V gene sequence: CDR1 LNHDA, CDR2 SQIVND (reference sequence). CDR3 protein: CASSLASGAFPYNEQFF. The CDR3 region has the DNA TGTGCCAGTAGTCTCGCTAGCGGGGCTTTCCCCTACAATGAGCAGTTCTTC. The full variable domain, its missing parts supplied by reference TRBV19 and TRBJ2-1, is DGGITQSPKYLFRKEGQNVTLSCEQNLNHDAMYWYRQDPGQGLRLIYYSQIVNDFQKGDIAEGYSVSREKKESFPLTVTSAQKNPTAFYLCASSLASGAFPYNEQFFGPGTRLTVL.

The V call is TRBV7-2, the J call TRBJ2-7; unclear D gene. Trimming removed 1 base from V and 6 bases from J, with 10 bases in between. The CDR3 is 13 amino acids. The germline CDR1 and CDR2 sequences are SGHTA and FQGNSA. CDR3 residues: CASSLEVRVEQYF. In nucleotides, the CDR3 is TGTGCCAGCAGCTTAGAAGTGCGCGTCGAGCAGTACTTC.